The 32 T cell receptor beta chains below were found in one sample sequenced in a study of technical replicates of blood from several donors. Assay used: immunoSEQ multiplex PCR; TCRdb lists only in-frame clones, some missing. The table has 79,000 or so clones, about 92% seen once. Sequenced input: T cells isolated from PBMCs. All receptors come from a human donor in good health.

The CDR3 loop reads CASSPTGGNTEAFF. For the CDR3, the DNA is TGTGCCAGCTCACCAACGGGGGGAAACACTGAAGCTTTCTTT. The chain combines TRBV18 with TRBJ1-1; D is perhaps TRBD1 (5 bases). Germline V gives CDR1 KGHSH, CDR2 LQKENI. V gave up 2 bases and J gave up 2 bases, with 9 bases separating them. The CDR3 is made up of 14 amino acids.

The chain couples TRBV29-1 to TRBJ1-1; 7 positions agree with TRBD1. Germline V CDR1 and CDR2: SQVTM, ANQGSEA. CDR3 length equals 13 residues. J gave up 6 bases and V 7 bases, and 11 bases lay outside the gene matches. CDR3 sequence: CSAVTGYSSEAFF. DNA of the CDR3: TGCAGCGCGGTGACAGGGTATAGCTCTGAAGCTTTCTTT. The full variable domain, in which reference TRBV29-1 and TRBJ1-1 provide the parts outside the CDR3, is SAVISQKPSRDICQRGTSLTIQCQVDSQVTMMFWYRQQPGQSLTLIATANQGSEATYESGFVIDKFPISRPNLTFSTLTVSNMSPEDSSIYLCSAVTGYSSEAFFGQGTRLTVV.

The chain joins TRBV10-3 to TRBJ2-5; 7 bases match TRBD1. This CDR3 region has 11 residues. V dropped 6 bases and J dropped 5; count of bases not matched to a gene: 0. From germline, CDR1 is ENHRY and CDR2 SYGVKD. CDR3 nucleotide sequence: TGTGCCATCAGAGGGGGCGAGACCCAGTACTTC. This translates into CAIRGGETQYF.

The chain uses TRBV4-1 and TRBJ2-2; 7 bases are a match to TRBD2. Trimming at V came to 4 bases and at J to 5 bases, leaving 16 bases not matched to a gene. This CDR3 comprises 18 residues. CDR1 is MGHRA and CDR2 is YSYEKL in the germline V gene. As DNA, the CDR3 is TGCGCCAGCAGCCCGTTAGGAGGGAGGGCCTTGACTACCGGGGAGCTGTTTTTT. Amino acid sequence: CASSPLGGRALTTGELFF.

The chain is built from TRBV6-4 and TRBJ2-3, with D maybe TRBD2 (5 bases). Germline V lookup: CDR1 MRHNA, CDR2 SNTAGT. V gave up 4 bases and J gave up 0 bases, with 14 bases separating them. The CDR3 loop spans 16 amino acids. In DNA, the CDR3 is TGTGCCAGCAGTGGTCGGGGAAACTTGAGCACAGATACGCAGTATTTT. This translates into CASSGRGNLSTDTQYF.

The chain recombines TRBV6-6 with TRBJ2-1; D ambiguous. Trimming stripped 4 bases from V and 7 bases from J, with 8 bases between. Germline V gives CDR1 MNHNY, CDR2 SVGAGI (reference sequence). This CDR3 is built from 12 residues. The CDR3 region has the DNA TGTGCCAGCAGTTTATCCGCGAATGAGCAGTTCTTC. Protein sequence: CASSLSANEQFF.

The chain carries TRBV19 and TRBJ1-5, with D possibly TRBD1 on 6 matching bases. CDR1 is LNHDA, CDR2 SQIVND, per germline (reference sequence). CDR3 length: 15 residues. V lost 6 bases, J lost 1 base, and 13 bases lay in between. The chain's CDR3 is CASRGGALSNQPQHF. The CDR3, as DNA: TGTGCCAGTAGAGGGGGGGCTTTGAGCAATCAGCCCCAGCATTTT.

The chain recombines TRBV11-3 with TRBJ2-1; 7 bases are shared with TRBD1. The V gene's germline CDR1 is SGHNT and CDR2 YENEEA. V shed 5 bases and J 3 bases; nucleotides not matched to a gene: 4. The CDR3 sequence is 14 residues long. Here the CDR3 reads CASSPGQVYNEQFF. In DNA, the CDR3 is TGTGCCAGCAGCCCCGGACAGGTCTACAATGAGCAGTTCTTC. The whole variable domain, filled in from reference TRBV11-3 and TRBJ2-1, reads EAGVVQSPRYKIIEKKQPVAFWCNPISGHNTLYWYLQNLGQGPELLIRYENEEAVDDSQLPKDRFSAERLKGVDSTLKIQPAELGDSAVYLCASSPGQVYNEQFFGPGTRLTVL.

This sequence joins TRBV30 and TRBJ1-2, with a weak D call TRBD1 (6 bases). V lost 4 bases and J lost 6, with 27 bases in between. CDR3 length equals 17 residues. Germline CDR1 and CDR2: GTSNPN and SVGIG (reference sequence). CDR3 protein: CAWTSGQGFKLINGYTF. The CDR3 nucleotides are TGTGCCTGGACTTCGGGGCAGGGGTTCAAGTTAATCAATGGCTACACCTTC.

J is TRBJ2-3 and V is TRBV4-3, with a tentative D call TRBD1 (7 bases). The CDR3 runs to 15 residues. The V end was cut by 0 bases, the J end by 4 bases, with 11 bases between. Germline V gene sequence: CDR1 LGHNA, CDR2 YSLEER. CDR3 bases: TGCGCCAGCAGCCAAGACACAGGGGAGGCAGATACGCAGTATTTT. Its protein product is CASSQDTGEADTQYF.

V is TRBV13 and J is TRBJ1-2, with D uncertain. Germline CDR1 PRHDT, CDR2 FYEKMQ (reference sequence). V shed 4 bases and J shed 0 bases, with 6 bases lying between them. This CDR3 has 13 residues. The CDR3 DNA follows: TGTGCCAGCAGCTCTTCCCCTAACTATGGCTACACCTTC. It yields the protein CASSSSPNYGYTF. The whole variable domain, remainder taken from reference TRBV13 and TRBJ1-2, is AAGVIQSPRHLIKEKRETATLKCYPIPRHDTVYWYQQGPGQDPQFLISFYEKMQSDKGSIPDRFSAQQFSDYHSELNMSSLELGDSALYFCASSSSPNYGYTFGSGTRLTVV.

The chain combines TRBV27 with TRBJ2-1, with D unresolved. V was trimmed by 3 bases and J by 7 bases, leaving 10 bases between them. The CDR3 spans 13 residues. CDR1 and CDR2 (germline): MNHEY, SMNVEV (reference sequence). The CDR3 DNA sequence: TGTGCCAGCAGTTTTGGTCACGGGAATGAGCAGTTCTTC. Protein: CASSFGHGNEQFF.

This chain connects TRBV6-5 to TRBJ2-1; TRBD1 might be the D (5 bases). Germline lookup yields CDR1 MNHEY and CDR2 SVGAGI. V lost 5 bases and J 7 bases, leaving 9 bases between the germline ends. The CDR3 contains 12 residues. CDR3 nucleotides: TGTGCCAGCAGTCAAGGGGAAAATGAGCAGTTCTTC. This sequence encodes CASSQGENEQFF.

This clone was observed once. V usage is TRBV14 and J usage is TRBJ1-1; D is unresolved. Germline loops: CDR1 SGHDN, CDR2 FVKESK. Trimming removed 4 bases at V and 6 bases at J, with 9 bases between. This CDR3 has 12 amino acids. The CDR3 spells CASSLGVAEAFF. The DNA of the CDR3 is TGTGCCAGCAGCCTGGGCGTGGCTGAAGCTTTCTTT.

The V and J genes are TRBV6-5 and TRBJ2-1; weak D call: TRBD1 (5 bases). V was shortened by 4 bases and J by 7 bases, with 8 bases between the two germline ends. Germline loops: CDR1 MNHEY, CDR2 SVGAGI. CDR3 length: 12 residues. The CDR3 is CASSSKGNEQFF. CDR3 nucleotides: TGTGCCAGCAGTTCTAAGGGGAATGAGCAGTTCTTC.

The chain uses TRBV4-1 and TRBJ2-1, with 9 positions matching TRBD1. The germline gives CDR1 MGHRA, CDR2 YSYEKL. The CDR3 covers 17 residues. V shed 1 base, J shed 6 bases, and the junction held 10 bases outside the gene matches. CDR3 protein: CASSQGLLTGGRNEQFF. In DNA, the CDR3 is TGCGCCAGCAGCCAAGGCTTATTGACAGGGGGACGCAATGAGCAGTTCTTC.

This rearrangement joins TRBV7-2 to TRBJ2-1, with TRBD2 identical over 7 bases. After removal of 0 bases from V and 7 bases from J, the junction contained 3 bases not matched to a gene. CDR3 length equals 14 residues. Germline V gene lookup returns CDR1 SGHTA and CDR2 FQGNSA. CDR3 DNA: TGTGCCAGCAGCTTAGCTAGTAGCGGGAATGAGCAGTTCTTC. It specifies CASSLASSGNEQFF.

This chain's CDR3 is CASSRSRGYGETQYF. The DNA of the CDR3 is TGTGCCAGCAGCCGTTCCAGGGGTTATGGAGAGACCCAGTACTTC. The chain employs TRBV11-3 and TRBJ2-5, with D possibly being TRBD1 (6 bases). V was clipped by 5 bases and J by 4 bases, with 17 bases between them. The germline V gene has CDR1 SGHNT and CDR2 YENEEA. CDR3 length equals 15 residues.

This chain uses TRBV7-2 with TRBJ1-5; 8 nucleotides agree with TRBD1. V was clipped by 6 bases and J by 5 bases; unmatched bases: 6. The length of the CDR3 is 14 residues. Germline V CDR1 and CDR2: SGHTA, FQGNSA. CDR3 DNA sequence: TGTGCCAGCAGATGGACAGGGCCCCATCAGCCCCAGCATTTT. Its translation is CASRWTGPHQPQHF.

V gene TRBV5-4 combines with J gene TRBJ1-3; 9 bases match TRBD1. The CDR3 is 15 residues long. V shed 4 bases and J 7 bases; nucleotides not matched to a gene: 9. Germline loops: CDR1 SGHNT, CDR2 YYREEE (reference sequence). CDR3 residues: CASSPSQQGANTIYF. CDR3 nucleotides: TGTGCCAGCAGCCCCTCACAACAGGGGGCTAACACCATATATTTT.

This rearrangement joins TRBV6-1 to TRBJ2-1; the match to TRBD2 covers 13 bases. V trimming: 6 bases; J trimming: 10 bases; junction bases outside the gene matches: 9. From germline, CDR1 is MNHNS and CDR2 SASEGT. The CDR3 runs 15 residues. CDR3 in amino acids: CASSGGLAGIAEQFF. CDR3 nucleotide sequence: TGTGCCAGCAGCGGGGGACTAGCGGGAATCGCGGAGCAGTTCTTC.

The chain joins TRBV10-3 to TRBJ2-3; 13 bases match TRBD2. V was pared by 2 bases and J by 6 bases, with 5 bases of the junction left unmatched. Germline CDR1 reads ENHRY; CDR2 reads SYGVKD. The CDR3 contains 16 residues. The CDR3, as DNA: TGTGCCATCAGTGAGGGTATACTAGCGGGAGGGGATACGCAGTATTTT. Translation: CAISEGILAGGDTQYF.

The rearrangement uses TRBV19 and TRBJ2-2; D unresolved. This CDR3 spans 17 amino acids. The V gene's germline CDR1 is LNHDA and CDR2 SQIVND (reference sequence). The ends were cut back, 3 bases at V and 0 bases at J, with 14 bases in the middle. The CDR3 protein is CASSMRRHPTNTGELFF. The CDR3, as DNA: TGTGCCAGTAGTATGCGGCGGCATCCAACGAACACCGGGGAGCTGTTTTTT.

This clone turned up a few times. The chain recombines TRBV6-1 with TRBJ1-1, with D possibly TRBD1 on 6 matching bases. From germline, CDR1 is MNHNS and CDR2 SASEGT. The CDR3 loop spans 20 amino acids. The V end was cut by 2 bases, the J end by 3 bases, with 28 bases between. The CDR3 region has the DNA TGTGCCAGCAGTGAACTTTCCTTTGGGGGCCGCCTGGGGCCGGACACTGAAGCTTTCTTT. It specifies CASSELSFGGRLGPDTEAFF.

V usage is TRBV12-5 and J usage is TRBJ1-5; weak D call: TRBD1 (6 bases). The germline gives CDR1 LGHNT, CDR2 FRNRAP. Trimming cost V 5 bases and J 4 bases, with 12 bases left between them. This CDR3 region has 14 residues. CDR3 region: CASGPLGQNQPQHF. The CDR3 DNA sequence: TGTGCTAGTGGTCCACTGGGACAAAATCAGCCCCAGCATTTT.

The chain has TRBV9 and TRBJ1-2; D not resolved. V lost 0 bases, J lost 8 bases, and 8 bases lay in between. This CDR3 is 12 amino acids long. Germline V gene lookup returns CDR1 SGDLS and CDR2 YYNGEE. Here the CDR3 DNA reads TGTGCCAGCAGCGTAGCTACGTGGGGCTACACCTTC. Its protein is CASSVATWGYTF.

The chain employs TRBV7-9 and TRBJ2-1; D perhaps matches TRBD2 (6 bases). There are 12 residues in the CDR3. The germline V and J ends were trimmed by 5 bases and 7 bases, with 9 bases remaining between them. Per the germline V gene, CDR1 is SEHNR and CDR2 is FQNEAQ (reference sequence). CDR3: CASSPGANEQFF. In nucleotides, the CDR3 is TGTGCCAGCAGCCCGGGAGCTAATGAGCAGTTCTTC.

The chain employs TRBV30 and TRBJ1-1, with 7 positions matching TRBD1. Germline V gives CDR1 GTSNPN, CDR2 SVGIG (reference sequence). V was pared by 3 bases and J by 3 bases, with 7 bases of the junction left unmatched. The CDR3 contains 14 residues. The CDR3 DNA reads TGTGCCTGGAGCCTAGACAGGGATGACACTGAAGCTTTCTTT. Its translation is CAWSLDRDDTEAFF.

The table lists this clone with a count of one. V usage is TRBV27 and J usage is TRBJ1-1, with D possibly matching TRBD1 (5 bases). Germline V CDR1 and CDR2: MNHEY, SMNVEV (reference sequence). Trimming took 6 bases from V and 4 from J, leaving 15 bases between them. This CDR3 is 14 amino acids long. The CDR3 protein is CASRNFQGSTEAFF. Written as DNA, the CDR3 is TGTGCCAGCAGAAATTTCCAGGGCAGCACTGAAGCTTTCTTT.

The chain joins TRBV10-3 to TRBJ2-7, with 13 bases matching TRBD2. The V gene's germline CDR1 is ENHRY and CDR2 SYGVKD. This CDR3 comprises 14 residues. V gave up 6 bases and J gave up 3 bases; unmatched junction bases: 2. CDR3 protein: CAIRRTSGSYEQYF. CDR3 in DNA: TGTGCCATCAGACGGACTAGCGGGAGCTACGAGCAGTACTTC.

The chain uses TRBV7-9 and TRBJ2-7, with D possibly matching TRBD1 (5 bases). CDR1 and CDR2 from the germline V gene are SEHNR and FQNEAQ (reference sequence). CDR3 length: 12 residues. V was pared by 11 bases and J by 6 bases, with 17 bases between. The CDR3 is CAALGLLGEQYF. The DNA for the CDR3 is TGTGCCGCCCTGGGGCTACTCGGCGAGCAGTACTTC.

This chain joins TRBV5-4 and TRBJ2-7, with TRBD1 matching 8 bases. Trimming took 1 base from V and 2 from J; bases not matched to a gene: 5. Germline CDR1 and CDR2: SGHNT and YYREEE (reference sequence). This CDR3 has 15 residues. CDR3 region: CASSLRTGTTYEQYF. The CDR3 nucleotides read TGTGCCAGCAGCTTGAGGACAGGGACGACCTACGAGCAGTACTTC.